The next 9 T cell receptor beta chains were all read from a single sample in a study of cytomegalovirus exposure and HLA in healthy donors. The PCR ran on 60 Vbeta and 13 Jbeta primers. Some clones are missing from TCRdb's copy, which holds only in-frame ones; the method was immunoSEQ multiplex PCR. The table has approximately 88,000 clones, roughly 80% seen once. The specimen was PBMCs. The receptors here all came from a man aged 30 to 45 in good health and CMV-seronegative.

The chain combines TRBV2 with TRBJ2-7, with TRBD1 identical over 8 bases. CDR1 is SNHLY and CDR2 is FYNNEI in the germline V gene. CDR3 length equals 14 residues. Trimming removed 5 bases from V and 3 bases from J; junction bases left unmatched: 6. CDR3 in DNA: TGTGCCAGCAGTCCCACAGGGGGTAGCTACGAGCAGTACTTC. Translation: CASSPTGGSYEQYF.

This clone showed up just a few times. The chain carries TRBV5-1 and TRBJ1-4, with 8 bases that match TRBD1. J lost 3 bases, V lost 4 bases, and 8 bases had no gene match. Germline lookup yields CDR1 SGHRS and CDR2 YFSETQ. This CDR3 has 16 amino acids. The CDR3: CASSRNAGGPNEKLFF. CDR3 nucleotides: TGCGCCAGCAGCAGGAACGCAGGGGGCCCTAATGAAAAACTGTTTTTT.

This sequence joins TRBV4-2 and TRBJ2-3; TRBD2 aligns across 7 bases. After removal of 5 bases from V and 1 base from J, the junction contained 15 bases not matched to a gene. This CDR3 spans 18 amino acids. The germline gives CDR1 LGHNA, CDR2 YNFKEQ. The CDR3 sequence is CASSRETVRGVRTDTQYF. CDR3 DNA: TGTGCCAGCAGCAGAGAAACCGTTCGGGGGGTTCGCACAGATACGCAGTATTTT.

J is TRBJ1-2 and V is TRBV4-1; a weak D match, TRBD1 (5 bases). The germline CDR1 and CDR2 sequences are MGHRA and YSYEKL. This CDR3 region has 15 residues. The V end lost 1 base, the J end lost 14 bases, and 23 bases lay between the germline ends. The chain's CDR3 is CASSQGEADRSVRTF. The CDR3 region has the DNA TGCGCCAGCAGCCAAGGTGAAGCCGACAGATCGGTGAGGACCTTC.

In nucleotides, the CDR3 is TGTGCCAGCAGCAGGGGGACAGGGACGTCGCTTGGCTACACCTTC. Protein: CASSRGTGTSLGYTF. This chain uses TRBV6-6 with TRBJ1-2, with 9 nucleotides matching TRBD1. This CDR3 spans 15 amino acids. The germline CDR1 and CDR2 sequences are MNHNY and SVGAGI (reference sequence). With V trimmed by 6 bases and J by 7 bases, 12 bases remained unmatched.

The J gene is TRBJ1-5, the V gene TRBV7-2; 10 nucleotides agree with TRBD1. The junction had 4 bases not matched to a gene; V was cut back by 3 bases and J by 5 bases. CDR1 and CDR2 from the germline V gene are SGHTA and FQGNSA. This CDR3 contains 15 residues. The CDR3 loop reads CASSFGQGEDQPQHF. CDR3 DNA: TGTGCCAGCAGCTTCGGACAGGGGGAGGATCAGCCCCAGCATTTT.

This sequence joins TRBV5-8 and TRBJ1-5; 12 bases are a match to TRBD1. Unmatched junction bases numbered 9, after V lost 0 bases and J lost 2 bases. The CDR3 has 19 amino acids. Germline V gives CDR1 SGHTS, CDR2 YDEGEE. CDR3 region: CASSLVYGTGGAGNQPQHF. The CDR3 coding sequence is TGTGCCAGCAGCTTGGTCTACGGGACAGGGGGCGCAGGCAATCAGCCCCAGCATTTT.

CDR3 nucleotide sequence: TGTGCCAGCAGCGGTCCTAGCGGGAGGTCTCCAGATACGCAGTATTTT. Encoded protein: CASSGPSGRSPDTQYF. The chain joins TRBV7-9 to TRBJ2-3; the match to TRBD2 covers 11 bases. V was clipped by 5 bases and J by 4 bases; unmatched bases: 8. This CDR3 is built from 16 residues. The germline V gene encodes CDR1 SEHNR and CDR2 FQNEAQ (reference sequence). Looking up the rest from reference TRBV7-9 and TRBJ2-3 gives the full variable domain: DTGVSQNPRHKITKRGQNVTFRCDPISEHNRLYWYRQTLGQGPEFLTYFQNEAQLEKSRLLSDRFSAERPKGSFSTLEIQRTEQGDSAMYLCASSGPSGRSPDTQYFGPGTRLTVL.

Note on this clone: The limits of the CDR3 on the DNA are not certain, so only TCRdb's listed CDR3 is given. The chain employs TRBV6-1 and TRBJ2-7; TRBD1, as called in the table, went unchecked against the DNA. Germline CDR1 is MNHNS and CDR2 is SASEGT. 13 amino acids form the CDR3, both terminal residues included. CDR3 protein: CASSEAFVGQGTF.